At least ten counts were recorded for the clone carrying this TCR beta chain. Its antigen is as yet unknown. Germline CDR1 MNHEY, CDR2 SMNVEV (reference sequence). The CDR3 extends over 14 amino acids. Deletions cut 2 bases from V and 8 bases from J, with 13 bases between. Construction of TCR beta libraries relied on iRepertoire HTBI primers and on Arm-PCR targeting CDR3 regions. TCRdb redid the calling of the multiplex PCR reads with MiXCR, one entry per CDR3 protein. The sample contains about 620,000 distinct CDR3 sequences, roughly 16% of which appear only once. The time point here: newly diagnosed GD, antithyroid drugs for less than 3 months. PBMC RNA served as the TCR library source. From each patient, nine milliliters of peripheral blood was drawn and collected into an EDTA anticoagulant tube. The data stem from a study of regulatory T cells in long-lasting Graves disease. Study-wide results and caveats: There was favoring of TRBV28, TRBJ1-2 and TRBJ2-5 in persistent disease.

Separately, the same data were catalogued under a study of T cells in Graves' hyperthyroidism and ophthalmopathy. That work contributes: In the first-round RT-PCR of the TCR CDR3, the HTBI primer set was used. The blood repertoire included most of the expanded thyroid clonotypes above 0.001.

The input for sequencing was peripheral blood mononuclear cells (PBMCs), taken at new diagnosis, from a patient treated with antithyroid drugs. V gene TRBV27 combines with J gene TRBJ2-1, with D maybe TRBD2 (6 bases). The sequence was obtained from a woman aged 30 to 39 with Graves disease. The chain's CDR3 is CASSLSLDYHEQFF. DNA for the CDR3: TGTGCCAGCAGTTTAAGTCTGGACTATCATGAGCAGTTCTTC.